What follows are 22 T cell receptor beta chains derived from one specimen sequenced in a study of T cells in Graves' hyperthyroidism and ophthalmopathy. Regions amplified from RNA transcripts were the TCR beta CDR3 regions. Carried out on the TCR CDR3, a first-round RT-PCR used the HTBI primer set. TCRdb analysed the multiplex PCR reads with MiXCR anew, one entry per CDR3 protein. The sample shows 600,000 to 750,000 distinct CDR3 sequences, around a sixth of them seen only once. Material: blood. These receptors were collected from a man in his fifties or sixties with Graves' hyperthyroidism.

Comment on this clonotype: Mismatch with germline at one junction end may stem from a read error. V is TRBV28 and J is TRBJ1-5; 7 bases fit TRBD1. This CDR3 contains 15 residues. Germline V CDR1 and CDR2: MDHEN, SYDVKM. CDR3 sequence reads: CAGRDRKDSNQPQHF. Written as DNA, the CDR3 is TGTGCCGGCAGGGACAGAAAAGATAGCAATCAGCCCCAGCATTTT.

This clonotype was counted many times. This chain links TRBV7-2 with TRBJ2-3; 7 bases align to TRBD1. J was trimmed by 2 bases and V by 0 bases; bases with no gene match: 5. Germline CDR1 is SGHTA and CDR2 is FQGNSA. This CDR3 has 16 amino acids. CDR3 sequence: CASSLAGTEATDTQYF. The CDR3 coding sequence is TGTGCCAGCAGCTTAGCCGGGACAGAAGCCACAGATACGCAGTATTTT.

This clonotype was counted between two and nine times. The chain employs TRBV7-9 and TRBJ2-5; D is unresolved. With 5 bases removed from V and 5 bases from J, the gap between germline ends came to 12 bases. The CDR3 consists of 13 residues. The germline V gene has CDR1 SEHNR and CDR2 FQNEAQ (reference sequence). The CDR3 region has the DNA TGTGCCAGCAGCCGATCGGTTGGGGAGACCCAGTACTTC. Protein: CASSRSVGETQYF.

In its sample, this clonotype was seen many times. V usage is TRBV28 and J usage is TRBJ2-3, with 11 bases that match TRBD2. V shed 4 bases, J shed 7 bases, and the junction held 4 bases outside the gene matches. CDR1 MDHEN and CDR2 SYDVKM come from the germline V gene. CDR3 size: 14 residues. The CDR3 DNA sequence: TGTGCCAGCAGTTCCGGGACTAGCGGATATACGCAGTATTTT. It is translated as CASSSGTSGYTQYF.

This clonotype was recorded at least ten times. The chain links TRBV2 to TRBJ2-2; 8 nucleotides align to TRBD2. CDR3 size: 16 residues. Trimming took 4 bases from V and 6 from J; bases not matched to a gene: 10. The germline V gene encodes CDR1 SNHLY and CDR2 FYNNEI. DNA for the CDR3: TGTGCCAGCAGTGGGGGCCCGGGAGCGGGAGCCGGGGAGCTGTTTTTT. Amino acid sequence: CASSGGPGAGAGELFF. Combining the CDR3 with reference TRBV2 and TRBJ2-2 gives the whole variable domain EPEVTQTPSHQVTQMGQEVILRCVPISNHLYFYWYRQILGQKVEFLVSFYNNEISEKSEIFDDQFSVERPDGSNFTLKIRSTKLEDSAMYFCASSGGPGAGAGELFFGEGSRLTVL.

V and J are TRBV7-8 and TRBJ2-3; no firm D call. The CDR3 has 15 residues. Trimming removed 1 base from V and 2 bases from J, with 10 bases in between. Per germline, CDR1 SGHVS and CDR2 FQNEAQ. The CDR3 is CASSLEGADTDTQYF. As DNA, the CDR3 is TGTGCCAGCAGCTTAGAGGGTGCCGACACAGATACGCAGTATTTT. Variable domain in full (rest from reference TRBV7-8 and TRBJ2-3): GAGVSQSPRYKVAKRGQDVALRCDPISGHVSLFWYQQALGQGPEFLTYFQNEAQLDKSGLPSDRFFAERPEGSVSTLKIQRTQQEDSAVYLCASSLEGADTDTQYFGPGTRLTVL.

The V gene is TRBV3-1, the J gene TRBJ1-3, with D perhaps matching TRBD1 (5 bases). The CDR3 length is 14 residues. Germline V gene sequence: CDR1 LGHDT, CDR2 YNNKEL (reference sequence). Trimming pared 7 bases from V and 1 base from J, leaving 11 bases between. DNA of the CDR3: TGTGCCAGCACCTCCGGGGGATCTGGAAACACCATATATTTT. Translation: CASTSGGSGNTIYF. The full variable domain, in which reference TRBV3-1 and TRBJ1-3 provide the parts outside the CDR3, is DTAVSQTPKYLVTQMGNDKSIKCEQNLGHDTMYWYKQDSKKFLKIMFSYNNKELIINETVPNRFSPKSPDKAHLNLHINSLELGDSAVYFCASTSGGSGNTIYFGEGSWLTVV.

This clonotype has a count of ten or more. The genes are TRBV12-3 or TRBV12-4 and TRBJ1-3, with D unresolved. CDR3 size: 17 residues. Trimming pared 6 bases from V and 0 bases from J, leaving 18 bases between. CDR3 sequence reads: CASRGGGGRSSGNTIYF. In DNA form, the CDR3 reads TGTGCCAGCAGGGGAGGCGGCGGCCGAAGCTCTGGAAACACCATATATTTT.

This clonotype was observed a few times. The chain combines TRBV7-9 with TRBJ2-1, with D hard to call. In germline, CDR1 is SEHNR, CDR2 FQNEAQ (reference sequence). Trimming cost V 6 bases and J 4 bases, with 7 bases left between them. The CDR3 has 12 residues. The CDR3 spells CASSFVYNEQFF. The CDR3, as DNA: TGTGCCAGCAGTTTCGTGTACAATGAGCAGTTCTTC.

This clonotype has a count of ten or more. The J gene is TRBJ1-2, the V gene TRBV28, with a possible D match to TRBD1 (6 bases). Germline V gives CDR1 MDHEN, CDR2 SYDVKM. The germline V and J ends were trimmed by 5 bases and 1 base, with 14 bases remaining between them. This CDR3 is built from 15 residues. The CDR3 DNA sequence: TGTGCCAGCAGTGCCCCGGACAGCCTTAACTATGGCTACACCTTC. Translating gives CASSAPDSLNYGYTF.

This clonotype was counted many times. The chain is built from TRBV5-1 and TRBJ2-7; 9 nucleotides line up with TRBD2. The length of the CDR3 is 13 residues. V was pared by 4 bases and J by 5 bases, with 4 bases of the junction left unmatched. CDR1 and CDR2 from the germline V gene are SGHRS and YFSETQ. The CDR3 region is CASSISGSNEQYF. The CDR3 nucleotides read TGCGCCAGCAGCATTAGCGGGAGCAACGAGCAGTACTTC.

This clonotype was counted ten times or more. The chain recombines TRBV12-3 or TRBV12-4 with TRBJ2-5, with D hard to call. With 4 bases removed from V and 4 bases from J, the gap between germline ends came to 10 bases. The length of the CDR3 is 13 residues. CDR3 nucleotide sequence: TGTGCCAGCAGTTATATGGGTAGAGAGACCCAGTACTTC. Translating it yields CASSYMGRETQYF.

This clonotype was observed many times. CDR3: CSAAPPTSGADTQYF. In DNA form, the CDR3 reads TGCAGTGCTGCGCCTCCTACTAGCGGGGCAGATACGCAGTATTTT. The chain couples TRBV20-1 to TRBJ2-3, with 10 bases identical to TRBD2. Trimming took 5 bases from V and 4 from J; bases not matched to a gene: 9. The germline CDR1 and CDR2 sequences are DFQATT and SNEGSKA (reference sequence). The length of the CDR3 is 15 residues.

This clonotype was seen ten or more times. The chain has TRBV27 and TRBJ2-3; D is possibly TRBD1 or TRBD2 (5 bases each). V was clipped by 1 base and J by 3 bases, with 11 bases between them. The CDR3 loop spans 15 amino acids. Germline assignment: CDR1 MNHEY and CDR2 SMNVEV (reference sequence). In DNA, the CDR3 is TGTGCCAGCAGTTTATTAGGGACGGCTACAGATACGCAGTATTTT. It encodes CASSLLGTATDTQYF.

The chain combines TRBV15 with TRBJ2-5, with a tentative D call TRBD1 (5 bases). Germline V gives CDR1 LNHNV, CDR2 YYDKDF (reference sequence). The V and J ends lost 6 bases and 2 bases respectively, with 16 bases between them. The CDR3 extends over 15 amino acids. CDR3 sequence (DNA): TGTGCCACCAGTGATTTGGGGTCAGGGCAAGAGACCCAGTACTTC. This translates into CATSDLGSGQETQYF. Combining the CDR3 with reference TRBV15 and TRBJ2-5 gives the whole variable domain DAMVIQNPRYQVTQFGKPVTLSCSQTLNHNVMYWYQQKSSQAPKLLFHYYDKDFNNEADTPDNFQSRRPNTSFCFLDIRSPGLGDTAMYLCATSDLGSGQETQYFGPGTRLLVL.

This clonotype was observed a few times. The chain joins TRBV30 to TRBJ1-2; D call uncertain. The V gene's germline CDR1 is GTSNPN and CDR2 SVGIG (reference sequence). CDR3 size: 13 residues. Trimming stripped 2 bases from V and 7 bases from J, with 14 bases between. The chain's CDR3 is CAWSPPGWLGYTF. Here the CDR3 DNA reads TGTGCCTGGAGTCCCCCAGGTTGGCTTGGCTACACCTTC.

This clonotype was counted many times. This chain connects TRBV5-5 to TRBJ2-1; unclear D gene. V was trimmed by 0 bases and J by 6 bases, leaving 7 bases between them. The CDR3 extends over 13 amino acids. Germline V gene lookup returns CDR1 SGHKS and CDR2 YYEKEE (reference sequence). The CDR3 is CASSLAEINEQFF. As DNA, the CDR3 is TGTGCCAGCAGCTTGGCGGAGATCAATGAGCAGTTCTTC.

The chain combines TRBV20-1 with TRBJ2-5, with 11 positions matching TRBD2. V shed 0 bases and J 6 bases; nucleotides not matched to a gene: 6. Germline V gene data show CDR1 as DFQATT and CDR2 as SNEGSKA (reference sequence). The CDR3 covers 15 residues. This CDR3 is CSARDRLAGLKTQYF. In DNA form, the CDR3 reads TGCAGTGCTAGAGATAGACTAGCGGGACTGAAGACCCAGTACTTC.

This clonotype was recorded at least ten times. The chain recombines TRBV2 with TRBJ2-7; 10 bases map to TRBD2. This CDR3 has 12 amino acids. CDR1 is SNHLY and CDR2 is FYNNEI in the germline V gene. J was trimmed by 9 bases and V by 5 bases; bases with no gene match: 4. This CDR3 reads CASSYSGRMQYF. CDR3 coding DNA: TGTGCCAGCAGTTATAGCGGGAGGATGCAGTACTTC. The full variable domain, in which reference TRBV2 and TRBJ2-7 provide the parts outside the CDR3, is EPEVTQTPSHQVTQMGQEVILRCVPISNHLYFYWYRQILGQKVEFLVSFYNNEISEKSEIFDDQFSVERPDGSNFTLKIRSTKLEDSAMYFCASSYSGRMQYFGPGTRLTVT.

This clonotype was found many times. The V gene is TRBV28, the J gene TRBJ1-2, with 10 bases lining up with TRBD1. CDR1 and CDR2 (germline): MDHEN, SYDVKM. CDR3 length equals 13 residues. J was trimmed by 12 bases and V by 5 bases; bases with no gene match: 9. CDR3 sequence reads: CASSQTGTGEDTF. Here the CDR3 DNA reads TGTGCCAGCAGTCAGACTGGGACAGGGGAAGACACCTTC.

This clonotype occurred many times. V gene TRBV3-1 combines with J gene TRBJ1-5; D remains unclear. V lost 4 bases to trimming and J lost 1 base, with 11 bases between them. The CDR3 is 15 residues long. Germline values: CDR1 LGHDT, CDR2 YNNKEL (reference sequence). CDR3 loop: CASSPVGWSNQPQHF. CDR3 sequence (DNA): TGTGCCAGCAGCCCCGTTGGATGGAGCAATCAGCCCCAGCATTTT.

The chain employs TRBV5-1 and TRBJ2-1; D is possibly TRBD1 or TRBD2 (5 bases each). CDR3 length: 16 amino acids. Germline V gene data show CDR1 as SGHRS and CDR2 as YFSETQ. Deletions cut 4 bases from V and 0 bases from J, with 14 bases between. The CDR3 here is CASSTLGPNSYNEQFF. The CDR3 coding sequence is TGCGCCAGCAGCACCTTGGGACCAAACTCCTACAATGAGCAGTTCTTC.